The rows below give T cell receptor beta chains drawn from one sample of a study of regulatory T cells in long-lasting Graves disease. One entry per CDR3 protein results from TCRdb running MiXCR on the multiplex PCR reads. The table lists about 530,000 distinct CDR3 sequences, more than 15% of them singletons, with around a quarter in the top ten. The sample was also linked to a second study, of T cells in Graves' hyperthyroidism and ophthalmopathy.

Sequences were derived from peripheral blood mononuclear cells (PBMCs), sampled at new diagnosis, from a patient treated with antithyroid drugs. Source of these receptors: a middle-aged woman with Graves disease. Each CDR3 is given with its conserved first and last residue. Each record gives: D gene, J gene, clone size, V gene, CDR3 protein, CDR3 DNA. A D gene is named only where the DNA matches it firmly. Clone size is given for some rows only: seen once, a few or many times, or a class if the clone is expanded.

D: .; J: TRBJ1-5; size: many; V: TRBV2; CDR3: CASTQDSSNQPQHF; DNA: TGTGCCAGCACCCAAGACAGTAGCAATCAGCCCCAGCATTTT
D: TRBD2; J: TRBJ2-1; size: many; V: TRBV18; CDR3: CASSPRSGGPYNEQFF; DNA: TGTGCCAGCTCACCAAGAAGCGGGGGACCTTACAATGAGCAGTTCTTC
D: .; J: TRBJ1-1; size: many; V: TRBV11-2; CDR3: CATSAVSTSEAFF; DNA: TGTGCCACATCTGCCGTCTCCACTTCAGAAGCTTTCTTT
D: TRBD2; J: TRBJ2-1; size: many; V: TRBV5-5; CDR3: CASSPQGASGQSEQFF; DNA: TGTGCCAGCAGCCCCCAAGGGGCTAGCGGGCAGAGTGAGCAGTTCTTC
D: .; J: TRBJ1-2; size: .; V: TRBV27; CDR3: CASSNLSGGGYTF; DNA: TGTGCCAGCAGCAATCTCTCCGGGGGTGGCTACACCTTC
D: .; J: TRBJ2-1; size: few; V: TRBV4-1; CDR3: CASSQDIPNFYEQFF; DNA: TGCGCCAGCAGCCAAGACATCCCTAACTTCTATGAGCAGTTCTTC
D: .; J: TRBJ2-7; size: few; V: TRBV4-1; CDR3: CASSQDWGEVVAYEQYF; DNA: TGCGCCAGCAGCCAAGATTGGGGGGAGGTCGTAGCCTACGAGCAGTACTTC
D: .; J: TRBJ2-5; size: many; V: TRBV15; CDR3: CATSRSRGLTETQYF; DNA: TGTGCCACCAGCAGATCCCGGGGGTTGACAGAGACCCAGTACTTC
D: .; J: TRBJ1-5; size: many; V: TRBV2; CDR3: CASSEDGFNQPQHF; DNA: TGTGCCAGCAGTGAGGATGGGTTCAATCAGCCCCAGCATTTT
D: TRBD1; J: TRBJ1-2; size: few; V: TRBV20-1; CDR3: CSATESGTANYGYTF; DNA: TGCAGTGCTACCGAGTCCGGGACAGCAAACTATGGCTACACCTTC
D: .; J: TRBJ1-2; size: .; V: TRBV20-1; CDR3: CSATQANYGYTF; DNA: TGCAGTGCCACACAGGCGAACTATGGCTACACCTTC
D: TRBD1; J: TRBJ1-1; size: few; V: TRBV9; CDR3: CASSVVPGQEAFF; DNA: TGTGCCAGCAGCGTAGTTCCGGGACAGGAAGCTTTCTTT
D: .; J: TRBJ1-5; size: many; V: TRBV3-1; CDR3: CASSQDTSTSQPQHF; DNA: TGTGCCAGCAGCCAAGACACCAGTACTAGTCAGCCCCAGCATTTT
D: .; J: TRBJ1-1; size: many; V: TRBV9; CDR3: CASSVGRNTEAFF; DNA: TGTGCCAGCAGCGTAGGTAGGAACACTGAAGCTTTCTTT
D: TRBD2; J: TRBJ2-1; size: many; V: TRBV11-3; CDR3: CASSSRTSGGGANEQFF; DNA: TGTGCCAGCAGCTCGCGGACTAGCGGGGGGGGGGCGAATGAGCAGTTCTTC
D: .; J: TRBJ2-1; size: many; V: TRBV20-1; CDR3: CSAGVQSDYNEQFF; DNA: TGCAGTGCGGGGGTACAGAGTGACTACAATGAGCAGTTCTTC
D: .; J: TRBJ1-1; size: many; V: TRBV3-1; CDR3: CASSQGYEAFF; DNA: TGTGCCAGCAGCCAGGGGTATGAAGCTTTCTTT
D: .; J: TRBJ2-5; size: few; V: TRBV9; CDR3: CASSVGEQETQYF; DNA: TGTGCCAGCAGCGTAGGGGAACAAGAGACCCAGTACTTC